This entry describes one T cell receptor (beta chain). Its target is not known. This sample was taken from a study of shared clonotypes between healthy human individuals. Study conclusions and caveats: Sample collection involved blood only; tissue repertoires are likely different. Sorted-subset samples were not fully sequenced, rarefaction indicated.

TCRdb keeps only in-frame clones here, not all; method: immunoSEQ multiplex PCR. The data contain under 2.5 million clones, less than 95% of them singletons. Germline-derived CDR1 and CDR2 are SNHLY and FYNNEI. V was cut by 4 bases and J by 4 bases, with 13 bases left in between. CDR3 length: 14 amino acids. Sequenced: naive CD4+ T cells from PBMCs. The subset is: CD45RA+ positively selected. V usage is TRBV2 and J usage is TRBJ1-2; possible D gene TRBD1, 6 bases. This receptor was identified in a man between 18 and 35 years old in good health. Some clones in this sample may be carry-over from other donors' samples. The CDR3 sequence is CASSAVGQGYGYTF. The CDR3 DNA follows: TGTGCCAGCAGTGCGGTGGGACAAGGCTATGGCTACACCTTC.